The 12 T cell receptor beta chains in this list originate from one sample, sequenced in a study of identical twins. Each CDR3 protein gets one entry after TCRdb re-called the 5' RACE reads with MiXCR. The table shows roughly 770,000 distinct CDR3 sequences, with approximately 18% occurring only once. This sample also belongs to another study, concerning T cells expressing NK-cell markers.

The specimen sequenced was PBMCs. The receptors originated from a woman aged 18-29 years in good health.

This clonotype has just a few counts. The chain combines TRBV20-1 with TRBJ1-3; D unresolved. The CDR3 has 10 residues. Per the germline V gene, CDR1 is DFQATT and CDR2 is SNEGSKA (reference sequence). Trimming removed 4 bases at V and 3 bases at J, with 1 base between. This CDR3 is CSAIGNTIYF. Here the CDR3 DNA reads TGCAGTGCTATTGGAAACACCATATATTTT.

As DNA, the CDR3 is TGCAGCGTTGGCCTAACGGGAGACAATGAGCAGTTCTTC. It encodes CSVGLTGDNEQFF. The chain combines TRBV29-1 with TRBJ2-1; perhaps TRBD2 as D (6 bases). Trimming shortened V by 4 bases and J by 5 bases, and 12 bases separated the two germline ends. Germline V lookup: CDR1 SQVTM, CDR2 ANQGSEA. The CDR3 is made up of 13 amino acids.

This rearrangement joins TRBV29-1 to TRBJ2-7; possibly TRBD2 for D (7 bases). The CDR3 length is 14 residues. Germline-derived CDR1 and CDR2 are SQVTM and ANQGSEA. V was trimmed by 6 bases and J by 1 base, leaving 16 bases between them. CDR3 loop: CSVGGGGLSYEQYF. CDR3 in DNA: TGCAGCGTGGGAGGGGGGGGCCTTTCCTACGAGCAGTACTTC.

There are a few counts of this clonotype. The rearrangement joins TRBV20-1 to TRBJ2-5; D unresolved. Trimming shortened V by 1 base and J by 3 bases, and 6 bases separated the two germline ends. This CDR3 region has 12 residues. Germline-derived CDR1 and CDR2 are DFQATT and SNEGSKA (reference sequence). The CDR3 sequence is CSARVTEETQYF. The CDR3 region has the DNA TGCAGTGCTAGAGTAACGGAAGAGACCCAGTACTTC.

V and J are TRBV5-8 and TRBJ1-6; perhaps TRBD1 as D (5 bases). CDR1 and CDR2 (germline): SGHTS, YDEGEE. CDR3 length: 15 amino acids. With 1 base removed from V and 7 bases from J, the gap between germline ends came to 12 bases. CDR3 sequence: CASSLWGEGNSPLHF. CDR3 DNA sequence: TGTGCCAGCAGCTTGTGGGGAGAGGGGAATTCACCCCTCCACTTT.

This clonotype showed up just a few times. J is TRBJ2-5 and V is TRBV12-3 or TRBV12-4; D is unclear. Trimming took off 5 bases at V and 5 bases at J, with 15 bases between the two ends. The CDR3 loop spans 14 amino acids. The CDR3 sequence: CASSPLLGLETQYF. DNA of the CDR3: TGTGCCAGCAGTCCACTGTTGGGCTTGGAGACCCAGTACTTC.

This clonotype appeared many times. This rearrangement joins TRBV12-3 or TRBV12-4 to TRBJ1-1; D remains ambiguous. V lost 5 bases and J 0 bases, leaving 10 bases between the germline ends. This CDR3 is built from 14 residues. The CDR3 DNA sequence: TGTGCCAGCAGTCCCGCGGGAGTGAACACTGAAGCTTTCTTT. This codes for CASSPAGVNTEAFF.

Ten or more counts support this clonotype. CDR3 nucleotides: TGCGCCAGCAGCCCTGGCCAGGGAATGACCGGGGAGCTGTTTTTT. Residues: CASSPGQGMTGELFF. The chain links TRBV5-1 to TRBJ2-2; a possible D gene is TRBD1 (5 bases). Germline V gene data show CDR1 as SGHRS and CDR2 as YFSETQ. Trimming took 4 bases from V and 5 from J, leaving 15 bases between them. CDR3 length: 15 amino acids.

This clonotype was seen only a few times. V gene TRBV7-6 combines with J gene TRBJ1-1; 10 bases map to TRBD1. V lost 5 bases to trimming and J lost 0 bases; unmatched junction nucleotides: 9. The CDR3 runs 17 residues. Looked up from germline, CDR1 is SGHVS and CDR2 is FNYEAQ. The CDR3, as DNA: TGTGCCAGCAGCCCCGGGACAGGGGTGGTCTTGAACACTGAAGCTTTCTTT. It is translated as CASSPGTGVVLNTEAFF.

The sample holds a few counts of this clonotype. The CDR3 sequence: CAISDFGSPLHF. The CDR3 bases are TGTGCCATCAGTGATTTTGGTTCACCCCTCCACTTT. The rearrangement links TRBV10-3 to TRBJ1-6, with D unclear. Germline V lookup: CDR1 ENHRY, CDR2 SYGVKD. CDR3 length equals 12 residues. The germline V and J ends were trimmed by 3 bases and 9 bases, with 6 bases remaining between them.

This clonotype showed up just a few times. The chain joins TRBV20-1 to TRBJ2-7; 7 bases match TRBD2. Trimming took 0 bases from V and 2 from J; bases not matched to a gene: 7. Germline V gene sequence: CDR1 DFQATT, CDR2 SNEGSKA (reference sequence). This CDR3 has 15 residues. CDR3 protein: CSARDKAGVTYEQYF. Written as DNA, the CDR3 is TGCAGTGCTAGAGATAAGGCGGGAGTTACCTACGAGCAGTACTTC.

This clonotype occurred a few times. The chain is built from TRBV10-3 and TRBJ2-3; D remains unclear. CDR1 ENHRY and CDR2 SYGVKD come from the germline V gene. The CDR3 is 12 amino acids. The V gene lost 3 bases and the J gene lost 5 bases, with 6 bases spanning the gap. CDR3 nucleotide sequence: TGTGCCATCAGTGATGCGGTAGATACGCAGTATTTT. Translating it yields CAISDAVDTQYF.